What follows are 26 T cell receptor beta chains derived from one specimen sequenced in a study of CD8 T cells in ankylosing spondylitis. Using its own MiXCR run on the 5' RACE reads, TCRdb lists one record per CDR3 protein. This table holds roughly 180,000 distinct CDR3 sequences, 10% to 15% found once. The sample comprised blood, either unsorted or a sorted T cell fraction (not recorded which). The source is a female donor with ankylosing spondylitis or in good health (not recorded which).

This clonotype occurred many times. CDR3 sequence reads: CASSLGPIETQYF. CDR3 in DNA: TGTGCCAGCAGCTTAGGGCCTATCGAGACCCAGTACTTC. The J gene is TRBJ2-5, the V gene TRBV11-2; no clear D. The CDR3 loop spans 13 amino acids. The ends were cut back, 1 base at V and 5 bases at J, with 8 bases in the middle. Germline CDR1 is SGHAT and CDR2 is FQNNGV.

In its sample, this clonotype was seen once. This clone may be a read error of a much larger clone one base away. The chain links TRBV29-1 to TRBJ1-1; D possibly corresponds to TRBD1 (5 bases). The V gene lost 3 bases and the J gene lost 4 bases, with 12 bases spanning the gap. Germline CDR1 is SQVTM and CDR2 is ANQGSEA. This CDR3 has 13 residues. For the CDR3, the DNA is TGCAGCGTTGACAGGGCGATGGGCACTGAAGCTTTCTTT. Residues: CSVDRAMGTEAFF.

This clonotype occurred a few times. The chain combines TRBV30 with TRBJ1-6; a possible D gene is TRBD1 (5 bases). V shed 0 bases and J shed 8 bases, with 14 bases lying between them. Germline V lookup: CDR1 GTSNPN, CDR2 SVGIG (reference sequence). The CDR3 is 15 amino acids. In DNA form, the CDR3 reads TGTGCCTGGAGTGTACGGGGACGTGCAGATTCACCCCTCCACTTT. Its translation is CAWSVRGRADSPLHF.

This chain joins TRBV7-2 and TRBJ2-3; perhaps D is TRBD1 or TRBD2 (6 bases each). The germline gives CDR1 SGHTA, CDR2 FQGNSA. This CDR3 region has 14 residues. V lost 1 base and J lost 6, with 11 bases in between. DNA for the CDR3: TGTGCCAGCAGCTTAGACGGGGGCTGGGATACGCAGTATTTT. Translating it yields CASSLDGGWDTQYF.

CDR3 nucleotides: TGCGCCAGCAACCTTGGCCTTCCCGAGGATACGCAGTATTTT. Its protein product is CASNLGLPEDTQYF. The V call is TRBV5-1, the J call TRBJ2-3; no definite D call. Looked up from germline, CDR1 is SGHRS and CDR2 is YFSETQ. The CDR3 consists of 14 residues. The V end lost 6 bases, the J end lost 6 bases, and 17 bases lay between the germline ends.

This clonotype was detected ten times or more. The chain joins TRBV6-1 to TRBJ2-1; TRBD2 might be the D (5 bases). The CDR3 runs 14 residues. Trimming left V 6 bases short and J 7 bases short, with 16 bases between. CDR1 is MNHNS and CDR2 is SASEGT in the germline V gene. As DNA, the CDR3 is TGTGCCAGCAGCCTAGCTGGAGTCGCAAATGAGCAGTTCTTC. Its protein is CASSLAGVANEQFF.

V is TRBV12-3 or TRBV12-4 and J is TRBJ2-7; 9 bases align to TRBD2. With 3 bases clipped from V and 5 bases from J, the junction kept 5 bases outside the gene matches. The CDR3 covers 14 residues. The CDR3 DNA follows: TGTGCCAGCAGTTTTAGCGGGAGTTCCAACGAGCAGTACTTC. This translates into CASSFSGSSNEQYF.

This clonotype was counted between two and nine times. This rearrangement joins TRBV28 to TRBJ2-1, with D possibly called TRBD1 or TRBD2 (5 bases each). The CDR3 runs to 17 residues. The germline CDR1 and CDR2 sequences are MDHEN and SYDVKM. Trimming removed 5 bases at V and 5 bases at J, with 22 bases between. The chain's CDR3 is CASSLPTNSGHNNEQFF. For the CDR3, the DNA is TGTGCCAGCAGTCTACCGACTAACTCAGGACATAACAATGAGCAGTTCTTC. The full variable domain, in which reference TRBV28 and TRBJ2-1 provide the parts outside the CDR3, is DVKVTQSSRYLVKRTGEKVFLECVQDMDHENMFWYRQDPGLGLRLIYFSYDVKMKEKGDIPEGYSVSREKKERFSLILESASTNQTSMYLCASSLPTNSGHNNEQFFGPGTRLTVL.

This clonotype was seen ten or more times. The chain's CDR3 is CASSTSSAGANEKLFF. For the CDR3, the DNA is TGTGCCAGCAGTACCTCCTCGGCGGGCGCGAATGAAAAACTGTTTTTT. The V and J genes are TRBV12-3 or TRBV12-4 and TRBJ1-4; D not certain. The CDR3 consists of 16 residues. The V and J ends lost 5 bases and 5 bases respectively, with 18 bases between them.

Notes on this clonotype: Germline is not matched at one junction end, which may reflect a read error. This chain connects TRBV20-1 to TRBJ1-6; 7 nucleotides line up with TRBD1. Germline CDR1 and CDR2: DFQATT and SNEGSKA (reference sequence). The CDR3 length is 15 residues. The CDR3 nucleotides read TGCGGTGCTAGAGCTCAGGGGGGTCGGAATTCACCCCTCCACTTT. Translating gives CGARAQGGRNSPLHF.

Regarding this clonotype: This may stem from a read error, because a much larger clone lies one nucleotide away. The chain carries TRBV3-1 and TRBJ2-7; perhaps TRBD2 as D (5 bases). Germline-derived CDR1 and CDR2 are LGHDT and YNNKEL (reference sequence). The CDR3 is 13 amino acids. As DNA, the CDR3 is TGTGCCAGCTGCCAACGGGGAACCTACGAGCAGTACTTC. Translated, it gives CASCQRGTYEQYF.

This clonotype was seen at least ten times. The CDR3 is CASSFGTGGTNEQYF. In DNA, the CDR3 is TGTGCCAGCAGCTTTGGGACAGGGGGCACTAACGAGCAGTACTTC. This sequence joins TRBV7-2 and TRBJ2-7; 12 nucleotides match TRBD1. Germline V gives CDR1 SGHTA, CDR2 FQGNSA. The CDR3 covers 15 residues. Unmatched junction bases numbered 5, after V lost 3 bases and J lost 5 bases.

This clonotype was seen repeatedly, ten times or more. The CDR3 spells CASSQDTRSAQGSNQPQHF. CDR3 DNA sequence: TGTGCCAGCAGCCAAGATACGAGGTCGGCACAGGGAAGCAATCAGCCCCAGCATTTT. This rearrangement joins TRBV3-1 to TRBJ1-5; maybe TRBD1 (6 bases). The germline gives CDR1 LGHDT, CDR2 YNNKEL (reference sequence). The CDR3 is 19 amino acids. The V gene lost 0 bases and the J gene lost 1 base, with 19 bases spanning the gap.

In this sample, this clonotype turned up many times. The chain joins TRBV12-3 or TRBV12-4 to TRBJ1-6; maybe TRBD1 (5 bases). There are 14 residues in the CDR3. Trimming removed 2 bases at V and 7 bases at J, with 9 bases between. The CDR3 bases are TGTGCCAGCAGTTTATACGGGGGGAATTCACCCCTCCACTTT. Its translation is CASSLYGGNSPLHF.

This clonotype was recorded a few times. V gene TRBV27 combines with J gene TRBJ2-7; weak D call: TRBD2 (5 bases). This CDR3 comprises 16 residues. Trimming took off 7 bases at V and 4 bases at J, with 23 bases between the two ends. Germline V gene lookup returns CDR1 MNHEY and CDR2 SMNVEV (reference sequence). The CDR3 here is CASTLPSRRGLYEQYF. The CDR3 DNA sequence: TGTGCCAGCACCCTACCTAGCCGCCGAGGTCTATACGAGCAGTACTTC.

This clonotype has only a few counts. The chain carries TRBV9 and TRBJ1-1; D is possibly TRBD1 (5 bases). The V and J ends lost 2 bases and 3 bases respectively, with 14 bases between them. The germline V gene has CDR1 SGDLS and CDR2 YYNGEE. The CDR3 loop spans 15 amino acids. CDR3 coding DNA: TGTGCCAGCAGCGTGGGGGGGTGGAGGGACACTGAAGCTTTCTTT. Amino acid sequence: CASSVGGWRDTEAFF.

A word on this clonotype: Since a much larger clone is just one base distant, this may be a read error. The V call is TRBV27, the J call TRBJ2-7; no firm D call. V was pared by 8 bases and J by 1 base, with 12 bases between. Germline V gives CDR1 MNHEY, CDR2 SMNVEV (reference sequence). This CDR3 is built from 13 residues. CDR3 amino acids: CASFGSPSYEQYF. CDR3 nucleotides: TGTGCCAGCTTCGGATCCCCTTCCTACGAGCAGTACTTC.

This clonotype was detected many times. The CDR3 spells CAWSVGARVGYTF. In DNA form, the CDR3 reads TGTGCCTGGAGTGTAGGAGCCCGGGTTGGCTACACCTTC. This sequence joins TRBV30 and TRBJ1-2; D remains unclear. Germline V gene data show CDR1 as GTSNPN and CDR2 as SVGIG (reference sequence). The CDR3 loop spans 13 amino acids. Trimming removed 0 bases at V and 7 bases at J, with 12 bases between.

This clonotype has a count of ten or more. This rearrangement joins TRBV6-2 or TRBV6-3 to TRBJ1-1; 11 nucleotides match TRBD1. Germline trimming cut 7 bases from V and 5 bases from J; bases unmatched to any gene: 9. This CDR3 is 15 amino acids long. Germline CDR1 and CDR2: MNHEY and SVGEGT. The CDR3 spells CASTRTGGLGTEAFF. CDR3 in DNA: TGTGCCAGCACCAGGACAGGGGGCCTGGGGACTGAAGCTTTCTTT.

This clonotype was detected a few times. The V call is TRBV27, the J call TRBJ2-5; 9 positions agree with TRBD2. Trimming removed 5 bases from V and 5 bases from J; junction bases left unmatched: 6. The CDR3 loop spans 14 amino acids. Germline CDR1 is MNHEY and CDR2 is SMNVEV (reference sequence). The CDR3 region is CASSISGSAETQYF. In DNA, the CDR3 is TGTGCCAGCAGTATTAGCGGGAGCGCGGAGACCCAGTACTTC.

This clonotype showed up just a few times. The DNA is left out, because the CDR3 cannot be placed on it with certainty; the CDR3 is given as TCRdb lists it. The V gene is TRBV6-2 or TRBV6-3, the J gene TRBJ2-3. The CDR3 spans 12 amino acids, including both terminal residues. CDR1 is MNHEY and CDR2 is SVGEGT in the germline V gene. The CDR3 sequence: CASSTSSIAQYF.

This chain connects TRBV6-2 or TRBV6-3 to TRBJ2-7, with D unclear. Germline-derived CDR1 and CDR2 are MNHEY and SVGEGT. This CDR3 contains 13 residues. The V end was cut by 2 bases, the J end by 5 bases, with 10 bases between. CDR3: CASSYRSLHEQYF. CDR3 in DNA: TGTGCCAGCAGTTACAGGTCCCTCCACGAGCAGTACTTC.

This clonotype has at least ten counts. The chain joins TRBV5-1 to TRBJ2-2, with 9 nucleotides matching TRBD2. V dropped 7 bases and J dropped 2; count of bases not matched to a gene: 9. There are 16 residues in the CDR3. In germline, CDR1 is SGHRS, CDR2 YFSETQ. The CDR3 loop is CASYPSGRLNTGELFF. Written as DNA, the CDR3 is TGCGCCAGCTATCCGAGCGGGAGGCTAAACACCGGGGAGCTGTTTTTT.

At least ten counts were recorded for this clonotype. V gene TRBV11-2 combines with J gene TRBJ2-1; TRBD2 aligns across 7 bases. The CDR3 contains 16 residues. Germline V lookup: CDR1 SGHAT, CDR2 FQNNGV. The V and J ends lost 5 bases and 0 bases, in that order; junction bases with no gene match: 7. CDR3: CASSLIAGISYNEQFF. The CDR3 coding sequence is TGTGCCAGCAGCCTAATAGCGGGCATCTCCTACAATGAGCAGTTCTTC. Full variable domain (remainder filled in from reference TRBV11-2 and TRBJ2-1): EAGVAQSPRYKIIEKRQSVAFWCNPISGHATLYWYQQILGQGPKLLIQFQNNGVVDDSQLPKDRFSAERLKGVDSTLKIQPAKLEDSAVYLCASSLIAGISYNEQFFGPGTRLTVL.

This clonotype was detected many times. V gene TRBV7-2 combines with J gene TRBJ2-7, with no clear D. Germline CDR1 reads SGHTA; CDR2 reads FQGNSA. V gave up 4 bases and J gave up 3 bases, with 4 bases separating them. This CDR3 comprises 11 residues. CDR3 sequence: CASSYLYEQYF. The CDR3 coding sequence is TGTGCCAGCAGCTACCTCTACGAGCAGTACTTC. Drawing the rest from reference TRBV7-2 and TRBJ2-7, the complete variable domain is GAGVSQSPSNKVTEKGKDVELRCDPISGHTALYWYRQSLGQGLEFLIYFQGNSAPDKSGLPSDRFSAERTGGSVSTLTIQRTQQEDSAVYLCASSYLYEQYFGPGTRLTVT.

The table lists this clonotype with many counts. The rearrangement uses TRBV12-3 or TRBV12-4 and TRBJ2-1; 9 nucleotides align to TRBD2. This CDR3 has 14 amino acids. Trimming cost V 4 bases and J 4 bases; bases outside gene matches: 2. CDR3 residues: CASSWLAGYNEQFF. CDR3 nucleotide sequence: TGTGCCAGCAGTTGGCTAGCGGGGTACAATGAGCAGTTCTTC.